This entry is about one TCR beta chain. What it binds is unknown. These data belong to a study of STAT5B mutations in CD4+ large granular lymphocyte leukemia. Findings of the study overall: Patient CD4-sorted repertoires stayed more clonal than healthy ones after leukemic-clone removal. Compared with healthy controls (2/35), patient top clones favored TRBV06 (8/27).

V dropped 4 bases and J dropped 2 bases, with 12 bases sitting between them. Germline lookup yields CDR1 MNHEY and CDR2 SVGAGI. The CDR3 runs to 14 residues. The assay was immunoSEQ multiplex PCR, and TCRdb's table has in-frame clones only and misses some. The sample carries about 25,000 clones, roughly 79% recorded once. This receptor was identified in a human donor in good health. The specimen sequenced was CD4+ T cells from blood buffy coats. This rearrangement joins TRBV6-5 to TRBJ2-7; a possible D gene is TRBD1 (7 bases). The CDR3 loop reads CASSSAGGPYEQYF. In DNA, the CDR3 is TGTGCCAGCAGTTCGGCAGGGGGGCCCTACGAGCAGTACTTC.